This is a list of T cell receptor beta chains from one sample in a study of T-cell memory formation after mild COVID-19. TCRdb reanalysed the 5' RACE reads using MiXCR and keeps one entry per CDR3 protein. The data contain about 560,000 distinct CDR3 sequences, over 15% of them singletons. Sequences were obtained from PBMCs or a T cell subset sorted from them (not recorded which). All receptors derive from an adult woman who had mild COVID-19 (a few samples of this study predate the infection). Cell type and time point are not known. The CDR3 runs from the conserved cysteine through the conserved F or W. Each record gives: clone size, J gene, D gene, V gene, CDR3 protein, CDR3 DNA. The D gene is left open where the match is weak. Size is stated for part of the rows, as once, few or many counts, or as a class when the clone is expanded.

NA | TRBJ2-2 | TRBD1 | TRBV5-4 | CASSLGAGTGLRTGELFF | TGTGCCAGCAGCTTGGGGGCCGGGACAGGGCTTCGGACCGGGGAGCTGTTTTTT
NA | TRBJ1-2 | NA | TRBV5-1 | CASSTTQGNDGYTF | TGCGCCAGCAGCACCACACAGGGTAACGATGGCTACACCTTC
few | TRBJ2-2 | TRBD2 | TRBV10-3 | CAISVKRESATGELFF | TGTGCCATCAGTGTTAAGCGGGAGTCGGCCACCGGGGAGCTGTTTTTT
few | TRBJ2-3 | TRBD2 | TRBV7-2 | CASSLGLAGGADTQYF | TGTGCCAGCAGTTTGGGACTAGCGGGAGGAGCAGATACGCAGTATTTT
few | TRBJ1-2 | NA | TRBV20-1 | CSARDDRWSYGYTF | TGCAGTGCTAGAGATGACAGGTGGAGCTATGGCTACACCTTC
few | TRBJ2-1 | NA | TRBV7-8 | CASSLKAGRYNEQFF | TGTGCCAGCAGCTTAAAAGCGGGCCGTTACAATGAGCAGTTCTTC
few | TRBJ2-7 | NA | TRBV7-9 | CASSSFRGAVYEQYF | TGTGCCAGCAGCTCCTTTCGGGGGGCGGTCTACGAGCAGTACTTC
few | TRBJ2-3 | TRBD2 | TRBV11-2 | CASRLPGLAGGLTDTQYF | TGTGCCAGCAGGCTCCCGGGACTAGCGGGGGGCCTAACAGATACGCAGTATTTT
NA | TRBJ1-2 | TRBD1 | TRBV12-3/TRBV12-4 | CASSTGGAVGGYTF | TGTGCCAGCAGCACAGGGGGCGCGGTAGGTGGCTACACCTTC
NA | TRBJ1-2 | NA | TRBV6-1 | CASSETPANYGYTF | TGTGCCAGCAGTGAAACCCCAGCTAACTATGGCTACACCTTC
NA | TRBJ2-7 | TRBD2 | TRBV9 | CASSGLGNEQYF | TGTGCCAGCTCGGGACTAGGAAACGAGCAGTACTTC
NA | TRBJ1-3 | NA | TRBV13 | CASSLLSEHSGNTIYF | TGTGCCAGCAGCTTATTAAGTGAGCACTCTGGAAACACCATATATTTT
NA | TRBJ1-2 | NA | TRBV6-5 | CASSYSGKWGEGYTF | TGTGCCAGCAGTTACTCGGGCAAGTGGGGGGAAGGCTACACCTTC
NA | TRBJ2-7 | TRBD2 | TRBV3-1 | CASSPVAGYSYEQYF | TGTGCCAGCAGCCCAGTAGCGGGCTACTCCTACGAGCAGTACTTC
few | TRBJ1-1 | NA | TRBV5-1 | CASSLDKGTTEAFF | TGCGCCAGCAGCTTGGATAAGGGCACCACTGAAGCTTTCTTT
few | TRBJ2-7 | TRBD2 | TRBV6-1 | CASSAKTSGVTYEQYF | TGTGCCAGCAGTGCCAAGACTAGCGGAGTGACCTACGAGCAGTACTTC
NA | TRBJ1-1 | NA | TRBV9 | CASSAGGTEAFF | TGTGCCAGCAGCGCTGGGGGCACTGAAGCTTTCTTT
many | TRBJ1-1 | NA | TRBV12-3/TRBV12-4 | CASSLGGADTEAFF | TGTGCCAGCAGTCTAGGGGGGGCCGACACTGAAGCTTTCTTT
NA | TRBJ2-7 | TRBD2 | TRBV20-1 | CSAAKREVGDEQYF | TGCAGTGCTGCCAAGCGGGAGGTAGGAGACGAGCAGTACTTC
few | TRBJ2-3 | NA | TRBV14 | CASSQDRGLTDTQYF | TGTGCCAGCAGCCAAGACCGGGGACTCACAGATACGCAGTATTTT
many | TRBJ1-5 | NA | TRBV25-1 | CASSSTDSNQPQHF | TGTGCCAGCAGCTCGACAGATAGCAATCAGCCCCAGCATTTT
few | TRBJ1-1 | TRBD1 | TRBV20-1 | CSAYRGPEAFF | TGCAGTGCTTACAGGGGCCCGGAAGCTTTCTTT
NA | TRBJ1-2 | NA | TRBV12-3/TRBV12-4 | CASSPHERRNYGYTF | TGTGCCAGCAGCCCTCATGAGCGGCGTAACTATGGCTACACCTTC
few | TRBJ2-2 | TRBD2 | TRBV9 | CASSGGTRTNTGELFF | TGTGCCAGCAGCGGTGGGACTAGAACAAACACCGGGGAGCTGTTTTTT
once | TRBJ1-1 | NA | TRBV5-1 | CASSMQGNTEAFF | TGCGCCAGCAGCATGCAGGGTAACACTGAAGCTTTCTTT
NA | TRBJ1-5 | NA | TRBV5-5 | CASSPVRGPNQPQHF | TGTGCCAGCAGCCCGGTCCGGGGCCCCAATCAGCCCCAGCATTTT
NA | TRBJ1-1 | NA | TRBV5-6 | CASTSLGGGNTEAFF | TGTGCCAGCACCTCGCTTGGGGGAGGAAACACTGAAGCTTTCTTT
NA | TRBJ2-5 | NA | TRBV3-1 | CASSHTGRQQETQYF | TGTGCCAGCAGCCATACCGGACGCCAACAAGAGACCCAGTACTTC
few | TRBJ1-1 | NA | TRBV6-5 | CASNSGLEAFF | TGTGCCAGCAATTCGGGCCTTGAAGCTTTCTTT
few | TRBJ2-7 | NA | TRBV3-1 | CASSQVIVPYEQYF | TGTGCCAGCAGCCAGGTCATAGTTCCCTACGAGCAGTACTTC
NA | TRBJ1-3 | NA | TRBV9 | CASSANSGGNTIYF | TGTGCCAGCAGCGCCAACAGCGGGGGAAACACCATATATTTT
NA | TRBJ2-5 | NA | TRBV7-9 | CASAGQPQETQYF | TGTGCCAGTGCAGGACAGCCTCAAGAGACCCAGTACTTC
few | TRBJ1-5 | TRBD1 | TRBV16 | CASSQGRGPNQPQHF | TGTGCCAGCAGCCAGGGGAGGGGGCCCAATCAGCCCCAGCATTTT
NA | TRBJ1-5 | TRBD1 | TRBV20-1 | CSAGTGTQPQHF | TGCAGTGCTGGGACAGGGACTCAGCCCCAGCATTTT
few | TRBJ1-1 | TRBD1 | TRBV11-3 | CASSSGQGGSNTEAFF | TGTGCCAGCAGCTCGGGACAGGGGGGTTCTAACACTGAAGCTTTCTTT
NA | TRBJ2-7 | TRBD1 | TRBV6-2/TRBV6-3 | CASRPGTGAFYEQYF | TGTGCCAGCAGACCAGGGACAGGGGCTTTCTACGAGCAGTACTTC
NA | TRBJ2-2 | TRBD1 | TRBV5-1 | CASSLWDRDTGELFF | TGCGCCAGCAGCTTGTGGGACAGGGACACCGGGGAGCTGTTTTTT
NA | TRBJ1-5 | NA | TRBV20-1 | CSARSRREGFNQPQHF | TGCAGTGCTAGGAGCCGCCGAGAGGGCTTCAATCAGCCCCAGCATTTT
NA | TRBJ2-7 | TRBD2 | TRBV12-3/TRBV12-4 | CASCLKTSSYEQYF | TGTGCCAGCTGCTTGAAGACTAGCAGCTACGAGCAGTACTTC
few | TRBJ2-1 | NA | TRBV24-1 | CATSDFSSPFDRQFF | TGTGCCACCAGTGATTTCTCTTCCCCCTTTGATCGGCAGTTCTTC
NA | TRBJ2-1 | NA | TRBV12-5 | CASGFGHNEQFF | TGTGCTAGTGGTTTCGGCCACAATGAGCAGTTCTTC